This T cell receptor (beta chain) was captured in a study of beta chain features in type 1 diabetes. Turning to the study itself: Patients were similar to healthy donors in age and gender (as well as in cell yields). Findings and limits, study-wide: Whether HLA type affects TCRB rearrangement stayed undetermined in the present work. There was a moderate but significant shortening of TCRB CDR3s in all four CD4+ subsets of Type 1 diabetes patients.

This clone was found a few times. Antigen specificity is unknown. CDR1 SGHVS and CDR2 FQNEAQ come from the germline V gene. CDR3 length equals 15 residues. The V end lost 7 bases, the J end lost 4 bases, and 16 bases lay between the germline ends. A CD45RO/CCR7/CD25/CD127/CD95/CD27 panel sorted naive, central memory, regulatory and stem cell-like memory CD4+ cells. Reverse transcribing all isolated RNA meant expressed TCRB transcripts were sequenced. The method was immunoSEQ multiplex PCR; TCRdb's version includes in-frame clones alone and lacks a portion of them. The profile shows around 240,000 clones, 16% of them singletons.

This receptor was taken from a man under 40 with type 1 diabetes. The rearrangement joins TRBV7-8 to TRBJ2-2; D is uncertain. Sequencing input: naive CD4+ T cells from blood. The DNA for the CDR3 is TGTGCCAGCACCCTAAACCGGGCCCCCACCGGGGAGCTGTTTTTT. Translating gives CASTLNRAPTGELFF.